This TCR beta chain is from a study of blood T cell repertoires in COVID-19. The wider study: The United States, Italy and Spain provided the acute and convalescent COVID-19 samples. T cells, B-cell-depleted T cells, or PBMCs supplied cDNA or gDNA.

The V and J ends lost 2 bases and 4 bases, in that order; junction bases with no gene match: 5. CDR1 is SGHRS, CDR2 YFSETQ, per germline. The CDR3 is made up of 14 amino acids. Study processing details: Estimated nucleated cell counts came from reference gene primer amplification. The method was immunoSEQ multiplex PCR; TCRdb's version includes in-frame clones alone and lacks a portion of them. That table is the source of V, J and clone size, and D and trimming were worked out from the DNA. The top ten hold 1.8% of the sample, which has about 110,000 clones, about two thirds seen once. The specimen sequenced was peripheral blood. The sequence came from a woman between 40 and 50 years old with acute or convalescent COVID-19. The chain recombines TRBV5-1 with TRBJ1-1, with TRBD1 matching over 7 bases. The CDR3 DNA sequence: TGCGCCAGCAGCTTAGTCAGGGGGACCACTGAAGCTTTCTTT. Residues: CASSLVRGTTEAFF. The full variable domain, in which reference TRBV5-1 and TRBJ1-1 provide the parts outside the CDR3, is KAGVTQTPRYLIKTRGQQVTLSCSPISGHRSVSWYQQTPGQGLQFLFEYFSETQRNKGNFPGRFSGRQFSNSRSEMNVSTLELGDSALYLCASSLVRGTTEAFFGQGTRLTVV.